The rows below give T cell receptor beta chains drawn from one sample of a study of cytomegalovirus exposure and HLA in healthy donors. The repertoire was sequenced with immunoSEQ multiplex PCR; TCRdb's copy has only in-frame clones and lacks some. The table shows fewer than 45,000 clones, with 70% to 80% occurring only once. The specimen was PBMCs. The receptor source for this set is a woman aged 25-40 years in good health and CMV-seronegative. Each CDR3 is given with its conserved first and last residue. The order of the fields is J gene, clone size, V gene, D gene, CDR3 protein, CDR3 DNA. The D gene is left open where the match is weak. The size field is filled for only some rows; it gives once, few, many or a size class.

J: TRBJ2-7; size: NA; V: TRBV5-1; D: NA; CDR3: CASSLEGGGFNEQYF; DNA: TGCGCCAGCAGCCTCGAGGGTGGAGGTTTTAACGAGCAGTACTTC
J: TRBJ1-5; size: few; V: TRBV5-1; D: TRBD1; CDR3: CASSLETGGLWPQHF; DNA: TGCGCCAGCAGCTTGGAAACAGGGGGACTATGGCCCCAGCATTTT
J: TRBJ1-4; size: NA; V: TRBV30; D: NA; CDR3: CAWSTTGSRGEKLFF; DNA: TGTGCCTGGAGTACGACAGGTTCCCGGGGTGAAAAACTGTTTTTT
J: TRBJ1-1; size: few; V: TRBV6-1; D: NA; CDR3: CASVRQVTDTEAFF; DNA: TGTGCCAGCGTACGACAGGTGACCGACACTGAAGCTTTCTTT
J: TRBJ1-5; size: NA; V: TRBV11-2; D: NA; CDR3: CASSLSTENQPQHF; DNA: TGTGCCAGCAGCTTATCGACAGAAAATCAGCCCCAGCATTTT
J: TRBJ2-1; size: NA; V: TRBV11-2; D: TRBD2; CDR3: CASRALLAGDNEQFF; DNA: TGTGCCAGCAGAGCACTACTAGCGGGGGACAATGAGCAGTTCTTC
J: TRBJ2-1; size: once; V: TRBV5-1; D: NA; CDR3: CASSPWRGGGGNEQFF; DNA: TGCGCCAGCAGCCCTTGGAGGGGGGGTGGCGGCAATGAGCAGTTCTTC
J: TRBJ2-3; size: NA; V: TRBV5-1; D: TRBD2; CDR3: CASSSRLAGNTDTQYF; DNA: TGCGCCAGCAGCTCCCGACTAGCGGGTAACACAGATACGCAGTATTTT
J: TRBJ1-5; size: few; V: TRBV6-5; D: NA; CDR3: CASSYSQGSQPQHF; DNA: TGTGCCAGCAGTTACTCACAGGGATCCCAGCCCCAGCATTTT
J: TRBJ2-1; size: NA; V: TRBV2; D: NA; CDR3: CASKGRGSNEQFF; DNA: TGTGCCAGCAAGGGGCGGGGTTCCAATGAGCAGTTCTTC
J: TRBJ2-4; size: NA; V: TRBV7-2; D: TRBD1; CDR3: CASSLRPTGALNIQYF; DNA: TGTGCCAGCAGCTTAAGACCAACAGGGGCGTTAAACATTCAGTACTTC
J: TRBJ1-5; size: few; V: TRBV23-1; D: NA; CDR3: CASNGPGGWNQPQHF; DNA: TGCGCCAGCAATGGACCGGGAGGATGGAATCAGCCCCAGCATTTT
J: TRBJ2-5; size: NA; V: TRBV6-1; D: TRBD1; CDR3: CASSLDRVVGKTQYF; DNA: TGTGCCAGCAGCCTAGACAGGGTAGTGGGAAAGACCCAGTACTTC
J: TRBJ2-1; size: NA; V: TRBV7-2; D: TRBD2; CDR3: CASSLDGGRGREQFF; DNA: TGTGCCAGCAGCTTAGACGGCGGGAGGGGTCGCGAGCAGTTCTTC
J: TRBJ1-5; size: NA; V: TRBV4-1; D: NA; CDR3: CASSQDGGVQPQHF; DNA: TGCGCCAGCAGCCAAGATGGAGGGGTTCAGCCCCAGCATTTT
J: TRBJ1-6; size: NA; V: TRBV4-2; D: TRBD1; CDR3: CASSLDRGRDSPLHF; DNA: TGTGCCAGCAGCCTCGACAGGGGTAGAGATTCACCCCTCCACTTT
J: TRBJ2-2; size: NA; V: TRBV5-6; D: TRBD2; CDR3: CASSPGTSGDGELFF; DNA: TGTGCCAGCAGCCCCGGGACTAGCGGGGACGGGGAGCTGTTTTTT
J: TRBJ2-7; size: NA; V: TRBV30; D: NA; CDR3: CAWRRDNQGYEQYF; DNA: TGTGCCTGGAGACGGGACAACCAAGGCTACGAGCAGTACTTC
J: TRBJ2-7; size: few; V: TRBV15; D: TRBD2; CDR3: CATSRKTSGSYEQYF; DNA: TGTGCCACCAGCAGAAAGACTAGCGGGAGCTACGAGCAGTACTTC
J: TRBJ2-5; size: NA; V: TRBV9; D: NA; CDR3: CASSVASEVQETQYF; DNA: TGTGCCAGCAGCGTAGCGTCGGAGGTCCAAGAGACCCAGTACTTC
J: TRBJ2-7; size: NA; V: TRBV19; D: NA; CDR3: CASSIPGSNEQYF; DNA: TGTGCCAGTAGTATCCCCGGGAGCAACGAGCAGTACTTC
J: TRBJ2-4; size: NA; V: TRBV29-1; D: TRBD2; CDR3: CSVGGTSALDIQYF; DNA: TGCAGCGTGGGGGGGACTAGCGCATTGGACATTCAGTACTTC
J: TRBJ1-2; size: NA; V: TRBV7-9; D: TRBD1; CDR3: CASSRTGGGYTF; DNA: TGTGCCAGCAGCCGGACAGGGGGAGGCTACACCTTC
J: TRBJ2-7; size: few; V: TRBV5-1; D: NA; CDR3: CASSGGSIYEQYF; DNA: TGCGCCAGCAGCGGGGGGTCTATCTACGAGCAGTACTTC
J: TRBJ1-1; size: few; V: TRBV18; D: NA; CDR3: CASSRQSVPEAFF; DNA: TGTGCCAGCTCACGGCAGTCCGTTCCTGAAGCTTTCTTT
J: TRBJ2-5; size: NA; V: TRBV29-1; D: TRBD1; CDR3: CSVGDSQETQYF; DNA: TGCAGCGTGGGGGACAGCCAAGAGACCCAGTACTTC
J: TRBJ1-3; size: NA; V: TRBV4-1; D: NA; CDR3: CASSQDPGVGNTIYF; DNA: TGCGCCAGCAGCCAAGATCCAGGGGTTGGAAACACCATATATTTT
J: TRBJ1-6; size: NA; V: TRBV6-1; D: TRBD1; CDR3: CASRHGTEDSPLHF; DNA: TGTGCCAGCAGACACGGGACAGAGGATTCACCCCTCCACTTT
J: TRBJ1-5; size: NA; V: TRBV4-2; D: TRBD1; CDR3: CASSQEGTGDQPQHF; DNA: TGTGCCAGCAGCCAAGAGGGGACAGGGGATCAGCCCCAGCATTTT
J: TRBJ2-5; size: NA; V: TRBV4-1; D: TRBD1; CDR3: CASSQGTGKKETQYF; DNA: TGCGCCAGCAGCCAAGGGACAGGGAAAAAAGAGACCCAGTACTTC
J: TRBJ1-1; size: NA; V: TRBV6-5; D: NA; CDR3: CASSEYRGTEAFF; DNA: TGTGCCAGCAGTGAATATCGGGGAACTGAAGCTTTCTTT
J: TRBJ2-1; size: NA; V: TRBV2; D: TRBD1; CDR3: CASMRDRGHEQFF; DNA: TGTGCCAGCATGAGAGACAGGGGGCACGAGCAGTTCTTC
J: TRBJ2-5; size: NA; V: TRBV18; D: TRBD2; CDR3: CASSPRGNQETQYF; DNA: TGTGCCAGCTCGCCGCGGGGGAACCAAGAGACCCAGTACTTC
J: TRBJ2-4; size: few; V: TRBV21-1; D: NA; CDR3: CASSKEAGIRTDLNIQYF; DNA: TGTGCCAGCAGCAAAGAGGCGGGTATCAGGACAGATTTAAACATTCAGTACTTC
J: TRBJ2-7; size: NA; V: TRBV30; D: TRBD1; CDR3: CACHPGDRGPVTHEQYF; DNA: TGTGCCTGTCACCCCGGGGACAGGGGTCCAGTGACCCACGAGCAGTACTTC
J: TRBJ1-2; size: few; V: TRBV14; D: NA; CDR3: CASSHIGDGYTF; DNA: TGTGCCAGCAGCCACATCGGGGATGGCTACACCTTC
J: TRBJ2-1; size: medium-sized; V: TRBV7-8; D: TRBD1; CDR3: CASSFLTGGGHNEQFF; DNA: TGTGCCAGCAGCTTCTTGACAGGGGGGGGACACAATGAGCAGTTCTTC
J: TRBJ2-1; size: NA; V: TRBV6-5; D: TRBD2; CDR3: CASSYRLAGGIQIF; DNA: TGTGCCAGCAGTTACCGACTAGCGGGAGGCATTCAGATCTTC
J: TRBJ2-5; size: NA; V: TRBV30; D: TRBD2; CDR3: CAWSRLAQETQYF; DNA: TGTGCCTGGAGCAGACTAGCCCAAGAGACCCAGTACTTC
J: TRBJ2-1; size: NA; V: TRBV27; D: NA; CDR3: CASSTGNSYNEQFF; DNA: TGTGCCAGCAGTACAGGGAACTCCTACAATGAGCAGTTCTTC
J: TRBJ1-4; size: NA; V: TRBV19; D: NA; CDR3: CASSIQQGTNEKLFF; DNA: TGTGCCAGTAGTATACAACAGGGAACTAATGAAAAACTGTTTTTT
J: TRBJ1-2; size: few; V: TRBV10-3; D: NA; CDR3: CAISSRGDHYGYTF; DNA: TGTGCCATCAGCTCTCGGGGAGATCACTATGGCTACACCTTC
J: TRBJ2-3; size: NA; V: TRBV30; D: NA; CDR3: CAWSSRVADTQYF; DNA: TGTGCCTGGAGTTCCAGGGTTGCAGATACGCAGTATTTT
J: TRBJ1-5; size: NA; V: TRBV7-8; D: TRBD1; CDR3: CASSMTGNQPQHF; DNA: TGTGCCAGCAGCATGACAGGGAATCAGCCCCAGCATTTT
J: TRBJ2-7; size: NA; V: TRBV5-1; D: NA; CDR3: CASSLRDNLLYEQYF; DNA: TGCGCCAGCAGCTTGCGGGACAACCTCCTCTACGAGCAGTACTTC
J: TRBJ2-7; size: NA; V: TRBV7-2; D: TRBD2; CDR3: CASSLEAGGFYEQYF; DNA: TGTGCCAGCAGCTTAGAGGCGGGAGGTTTCTACGAGCAGTACTTC
J: TRBJ1-4; size: NA; V: TRBV13; D: TRBD1; CDR3: CASSWGQSGRGGEKLFF; DNA: TGTGCCAGCAGCTGGGGACAGTCCGGCAGGGGAGGCGAAAAACTGTTTTTT